The clone carrying this T cell receptor beta chain turned up a few times. The antigen is unknown. TCRdb called the reads again in MiXCR, with one record for every CDR3 protein. The sample has 110,000 or so distinct CDR3 sequences, about 30% seen once; the top ten hold roughly 77%. Trimming at V came to 4 bases and at J to 3 bases, leaving 5 bases not matched to a gene. Per the germline V gene, CDR1 is SGHVS and CDR2 is FQNEAQ. This CDR3 has 14 residues. This sample stems from a study of T cell repertoires in cytomegalovirus infection. Study information: TCR beta signatures that were public indicated CMV infection and matching HLA type.

The chain has TRBV7-8 and TRBJ2-7; 8 nucleotides line up with TRBD1. The specimen comprised CD8+ T cells from cultured PBMCs, sampled from culture after CMV antigen stimulation. The receptor comes from a human donor in good health (CMV status not recorded). Some clones in this sample may be carry-over from other donors' samples. The DNA of the CDR3 is TGTGCCAGCAGCTACAGGGGGTCCGGCTACGAGCAGTACTTC. This translates into CASSYRGSGYEQYF. The whole variable domain, filled in from reference TRBV7-8 and TRBJ2-7, reads GAGVSQSPRYKVAKRGQDVALRCDPISGHVSLFWYQQALGQGPEFLTYFQNEAQLDKSGLPSDRFFAERPEGSVSTLKIQRTQQEDSAVYLCASSYRGSGYEQYFGPGTRLTVT.